The 23 T cell receptor beta chains presented below share a single source sample, sequenced in a study of T-cell reconstitution after alpha-beta-depleted transplantation in children. Unique molecular identifiers were incorporated into the prepared TCRbeta library. MiXCR was run by TCRdb on the PCR reads, yielding one entry per CDR3 protein. The repertoire has about 980,000 distinct CDR3 sequences, around 30% of them found once; the top ten carry over 25%. Source: PBMCs, mostly from graft donor cells, taken 360 days after TCRalphabeta/CD19-depleted stem cell transplant. These receptor sequences come from a boy younger than two who had a stem cell transplant for SCID, so the T cells may come from the graft donor.

The chain has TRBV4-1 and TRBJ2-3; 8 bases match TRBD1. The J segment lost 5 bases and the V segment lost 5 bases, leaving 6 bases of the junction unmatched. The V gene's germline CDR1 is MGHRA and CDR2 YSYEKL. The CDR3 spans 14 residues. The CDR3 DNA reads as TGCGCCAGCAGCTCTCAGGGGGCTAAAGATACGCAGTATTTT. Translating gives CASSSQGAKDTQYF.

The chain joins TRBV10-3 to TRBJ2-3; D not certain. V was trimmed by 10 bases and J by 4 bases, leaving 18 bases between them. The CDR3 loop spans 14 amino acids. Germline V lookup: CDR1 ENHRY, CDR2 SYGVKD. Here the CDR3 DNA reads TGTGCCACCAACTCTCCAGTGACACCAGATACGCAGTATTTT. Its translation is CATNSPVTPDTQYF.

This clonotype was detected only a few times. The chain carries TRBV18 and TRBJ2-7; D ambiguous. CDR3 size: 13 residues. Germline CDR1 is KGHSH and CDR2 is LQKENI. V lost 2 bases and J 5 bases, leaving 10 bases between the germline ends. The CDR3 protein is CASSPIEGNEQYF. CDR3 bases: TGTGCCAGCTCACCAATCGAAGGGAACGAGCAGTACTTC.

The table lists this clonotype with a few counts. The chain carries TRBV12-3 or TRBV12-4 and TRBJ2-3; TRBD2 is a possible D gene (6 bases). The V end was cut by 7 bases, the J end by 2 bases, with 13 bases between. This CDR3 has 14 amino acids. The CDR3 loop reads CASKGGPNTDTQYF. The DNA of the CDR3 is TGTGCCAGCAAAGGAGGGCCTAACACAGATACGCAGTATTTT.

The chain couples TRBV20-1 to TRBJ2-7, with TRBD1 matching over 7 bases. V dropped 3 bases and J dropped 3; count of bases not matched to a gene: 11. The CDR3 extends over 15 amino acids. Per the germline V gene, CDR1 is DFQATT and CDR2 is SNEGSKA (reference sequence). CDR3 sequence: CSARPHRGLIYEQYF. Written as DNA, the CDR3 is TGCAGTGCTAGGCCCCACAGGGGCCTAATCTACGAGCAGTACTTC.

About this clonotype itself: This likely comes from a read error, as the CDR3 has no conserved phenylalanine or tryptophan at its end. It is unclear where the CDR3 begins or ends on the DNA, so no DNA is shown, and the CDR3 is as TCRdb lists it. This chain uses TRBV12-3 or TRBV12-4 with TRBJ2-1; TRBD2 is the table's D call, not checked against the DNA. The length of the CDR3 is 14 amino acids, counting both ends. CDR3: CASSSGLAGGPLSV.

As DNA, the CDR3 is TGTGCCAGCAGCCCCCAACAGGGAACGGTACGGGCCTACGAGCAGTACTTC. This translates into CASSPQQGTVRAYEQYF. J is TRBJ2-7 and V is TRBV3-1, with D tentatively TRBD1 (6 bases). The CDR3 is 17 amino acids. Trimming cost V 4 bases and J 2 bases, with 21 bases left between them. CDR1 and CDR2 from the germline V gene are LGHDT and YNNKEL (reference sequence).

The chain has TRBV7-7 and TRBJ2-1; TRBD2 matches at 10 bases. The length of the CDR3 is 15 residues. J lost 7 bases, V lost 5 bases, and 8 bases had no gene match. In germline, CDR1 is SSHAT, CDR2 FNYEAQ (reference sequence). CDR3 in DNA: TGTGCCAGCAGCGAAATAGCGGGGGGCTTAAATGAGCAGTTCTTC. Translating gives CASSEIAGGLNEQFF.

This clonotype has only a few counts. The V and J genes are TRBV5-6 and TRBJ2-4, with D possibly TRBD1 on 6 matching bases. Trimming removed 2 bases at V and 6 bases at J, with 12 bases between. CDR3 length: 14 amino acids. Germline V lookup: CDR1 SGHDT, CDR2 YYEEEE. CDR3 protein: CASSLRWTANIQYF. As DNA, the CDR3 is TGTGCCAGCAGCTTACGATGGACAGCAAACATTCAGTACTTC.

A few counts support this clonotype. The V and J genes are TRBV19 and TRBJ2-5; D is possibly TRBD1 (6 bases). The CDR3 length is 13 residues. Deletions cut 8 bases from V and 1 base from J, with 11 bases between. Germline CDR1 is LNHDA and CDR2 is SQIVND (reference sequence). CDR3 bases: TGTGCCAGTGGTACAGGGAGCCAAGAGACCCAGTACTTC. It specifies CASGTGSQETQYF.

This chain uses TRBV29-1 with TRBJ2-2; D gene ambiguous. V was cut by 0 bases and J by 8 bases, with 10 bases left in between. The germline gives CDR1 SQVTM, CDR2 ANQGSEA. The CDR3 has 13 residues. This chain's CDR3 is CSVEETVPGELFF. CDR3 sequence (DNA): TGCAGCGTTGAAGAAACAGTTCCGGGGGAGCTGTTTTTT.

This clonotype has just a few counts. This chain links TRBV28 with TRBJ2-7, with D perhaps being TRBD1 or TRBD2 (5 bases each). Trimming cost V 6 bases and J 4 bases, with 16 bases left between them. Germline CDR1 reads MDHEN; CDR2 reads SYDVKM. The CDR3 covers 14 residues. DNA for the CDR3: TGTGCCAGCAGCCGTGGGACGGAAAAGTACGAGCAGTACTTC. Its translation: CASSRGTEKYEQYF.

CDR3 in amino acids: CASTPGGVLNTEAFF. DNA of the CDR3: TGTGCCAGCACCCCCGGAGGTGTCTTGAACACTGAAGCTTTCTTT. This chain uses TRBV7-9 with TRBJ1-1; D unresolved. The germline V gene encodes CDR1 SEHNR and CDR2 FQNEAQ (reference sequence). V was pared by 7 bases and J by 0 bases, with 15 bases between. This CDR3 region has 15 residues.

V gene TRBV7-9 combines with J gene TRBJ2-6; unclear D gene. The V end was cut by 4 bases, the J end by 0 bases, with 10 bases between. CDR1 and CDR2 (germline): SEHNR, FQNEAQ (reference sequence). This CDR3 is built from 16 residues. The CDR3 loop reads CASSSRSYSGANVLTF. The CDR3 nucleotides are TGTGCCAGCAGCTCACGCAGTTACTCTGGGGCCAACGTCCTGACTTTC.

V gene TRBV9 combines with J gene TRBJ2-2, with D unclear. The CDR3 runs to 12 residues. Germline CDR1 is SGDLS and CDR2 is YYNGEE. V gave up 0 bases and J gave up 7 bases, with 4 bases separating them. CDR3 in amino acids: CASSVGDGELFF. The DNA for the CDR3 is TGTGCCAGCAGCGTAGGGGACGGGGAGCTGTTTTTT.

There are a few counts of this clonotype. The chain couples TRBV19 to TRBJ1-1; no reliable D call. This CDR3 comprises 14 residues. Germline CDR1 reads LNHDA; CDR2 reads SQIVND (reference sequence). V was clipped by 7 bases and J by 0 bases, with 12 bases between them. The CDR3 DNA follows: TGTGCCAGTAAAAGGCAGAACATGAACACTGAAGCTTTCTTT. It is translated as CASKRQNMNTEAFF. The complete variable domain, with remaining parts taken from reference TRBV19 and TRBJ1-1, reads DGGITQSPKYLFRKEGQNVTLSCEQNLNHDAMYWYRQDPGQGLRLIYYSQIVNDFQKGDIAEGYSVSREKKESFPLTVTSAQKNPTAFYLCASKRQNMNTEAFFGQGTRLTVV.

This clonotype was picked up a small number of times. This chain joins TRBV9 and TRBJ1-6; perhaps TRBD1 as D (5 bases). V was pared by 3 bases and J by 7 bases, with 11 bases between. The V gene's germline CDR1 is SGDLS and CDR2 YYNGEE. CDR3 length: 14 residues. The CDR3 reads CASSARDSNSPLHF. The DNA of the CDR3 is TGTGCCAGCAGCGCACGGGACTCCAATTCACCCCTCCACTTT.

V usage is TRBV12-3 or TRBV12-4 and J usage is TRBJ1-3; D gene ambiguous. The CDR3 is 11 residues long. Trimming left V 4 bases short and J 8 bases short, with 6 bases between. Here the CDR3 DNA reads TGTGCCAGCAGTTATAAGGACACCATATATTTT. Translation gives CASSYKDTIYF.

This clonotype appeared a few times. The J gene is TRBJ2-7, the V gene TRBV2; 9 positions match TRBD1. This CDR3 has 16 amino acids. Trimming took 6 bases from V and 0 from J; bases not matched to a gene: 9. Germline assignment: CDR1 SNHLY and CDR2 FYNNEI. Written as DNA, the CDR3 is TGTGCCAGCAGCGAGGCCGGGACAGGGAGCTCCTACGAGCAGTACTTC. Translated: CASSEAGTGSSYEQYF.

This clonotype was found a few times. This rearrangement joins TRBV4-3 to TRBJ2-2; D might be TRBD1 (5 bases). In germline, CDR1 is LGHNA, CDR2 YSLEER. Trimming took 2 bases from V and 7 from J, leaving 11 bases between them. This CDR3 has 14 residues. CDR3 sequence (DNA): TGCGCCAGCAGCCAATATTTTACAGGCGGGGAGCTGTTTTTT. This encodes CASSQYFTGGELFF.

In its sample, this clonotype was seen many times. The gene calls are TRBV2 and TRBJ2-2; D uncertain. CDR3 length: 14 amino acids. V was clipped by 6 bases and J by 4 bases, with 12 bases between them. Germline assignment: CDR1 SNHLY and CDR2 FYNNEI. CDR3 residues: CASRETVITGELFF. The CDR3 DNA follows: TGTGCCAGCAGGGAAACAGTGATCACCGGGGAGCTGTTTTTT.

The chain employs TRBV12-3 or TRBV12-4 and TRBJ1-3; D is unresolved. The CDR3 runs 15 residues. V shed 3 bases and J shed 0 bases, with 9 bases lying between them. DNA for the CDR3: TGTGCCAGCAGTTTCCGGGCCAGCTCTGGAAACACCATATATTTT. Amino acid sequence: CASSFRASSGNTIYF.

The chain links TRBV6-5 to TRBJ2-1, with 8 bases lining up with TRBD1. This CDR3 has 16 amino acids. V shed 2 bases, J shed 7 bases, and the junction held 10 bases outside the gene matches. CDR1 and CDR2 (germline): MNHEY, SVGAGI. This chain's CDR3 is CASSYHAGTGGNEQFF. The CDR3 DNA is TGTGCCAGCAGTTACCACGCCGGGACAGGAGGGAATGAGCAGTTCTTC.